One sample yielded the 18 T cell receptor beta chains listed below, sequenced in a study of post-analysis software for immune sequencing data. Carried by the TCR beta cDNA libraries were unique molecular identifiers. TCRdb reanalysed the PCR reads using MiXCR and keeps one entry per CDR3 protein. The data show 600,000 to 700,000 distinct CDR3 sequences, approximately 60% seen once. Study-level results: Patients used roughly five TRBV segments, including TRBV5-6, TRBV5-1 and TRBV20-1, more often than controls.

Which antigens these TCRs recognize remains unknown. The specimen was blood. These receptors all stem from a girl aged 2-10 years with multiple sclerosis.

V gene TRBV13 combines with J gene TRBJ1-6; TRBD1 might be the D (6 bases). The CDR3 has 15 residues. Looked up from germline, CDR1 is PRHDT and CDR2 is FYEKMQ (reference sequence). V lost 3 bases, J lost 6 bases, and 12 bases lay in between. The CDR3 region is CASSLSRGGNSPLHF. CDR3 coding DNA: TGTGCCAGCAGCTTGTCCAGGGGCGGTAATTCACCCCTCCACTTT.

The rearrangement joins TRBV5-1 to TRBJ2-1; TRBD1 matches at 8 bases. Germline trimming cut 3 bases from V and 5 bases from J; bases unmatched to any gene: 7. The CDR3 extends over 15 amino acids. CDR1 and CDR2 (germline): SGHRS, YFSETQ. The CDR3 here is CASSSGTGINNEQFF. The DNA of the CDR3 is TGCGCCAGCAGCTCCGGGACAGGAATAAACAATGAGCAGTTCTTC.

This chain connects TRBV9 to TRBJ2-7, with 7 bases aligning to TRBD1. The germline CDR1 and CDR2 sequences are SGDLS and YYNGEE. The CDR3 length is 15 residues. Losses at the gene ends were 3 bases for V and 2 bases for J; bases not matched to a gene: 8. DNA of the CDR3: TGTGCCAGCAGCGCTGCCGGGACAGTAACCTACGAGCAGTACTTC. Protein product: CASSAAGTVTYEQYF. The complete variable domain, with remaining parts taken from reference TRBV9 and TRBJ2-7, reads DSGVTQTPKHLITATGQRVTLRCSPRSGDLSVYWYQQSLDQGLQFLIQYYNGEERAKGNILERFSAQQFPDLHSELNLSSLELGDSALYFCASSAAGTVTYEQYFGPGTRLTVT.

CDR3 protein: CASSRPVNYEQYF. In nucleotides, the CDR3 is TGTGCCAGCAGTAGGCCCGTAAACTACGAGCAGTACTTC. The rearrangement links TRBV28 to TRBJ2-7; D remains unclear. The CDR3 is made up of 13 amino acids. Per the germline V gene, CDR1 is MDHEN and CDR2 is SYDVKM. V was shortened by 5 bases and J by 3 bases, with 11 bases between the two germline ends.

The genes are TRBV29-1 and TRBJ1-2; 8 bases align to TRBD1. Germline-derived CDR1 and CDR2 are SQVTM and ANQGSEA. The CDR3 extends over 12 amino acids. V shed 7 bases and J 5 bases; nucleotides not matched to a gene: 6. CDR3 protein: CSALDRAYGYTF. The CDR3 region has the DNA TGCAGCGCGCTGGACAGGGCTTATGGCTACACCTTC.

The chain carries TRBV15 and TRBJ1-5; 7 bases are a match to TRBD1. CDR3 length: 14 residues. The ends lost 1 base at V and 7 bases at J; junction bases unmatched: 4. The germline V gene has CDR1 LNHNV and CDR2 YYDKDF (reference sequence). The CDR3 DNA follows: TGTGCCACCAGCAGAGGACAGGGTGAACAGCCCCAGCATTTT. This encodes CATSRGQGEQPQHF.

The chain recombines TRBV10-3 with TRBJ2-4; D uncertain. CDR1 and CDR2 (germline): ENHRY, SYGVKD. This CDR3 is built from 16 residues. Trimming removed 10 bases from V and 0 bases from J, with 19 bases in between. The CDR3: CATQKGFSLAKNIQYF. CDR3 nucleotides: TGTGCCACCCAGAAGGGTTTTTCTCTAGCCAAAAACATTCAGTACTTC.

The chain employs TRBV4-2 and TRBJ2-5, with TRBD2 as a possible D gene (6 bases). Germline loops: CDR1 LGHNA, CDR2 YNFKEQ. CDR3 length: 13 amino acids. The ends were cut back, 0 bases at V and 11 bases at J, with 13 bases in the middle. CDR3 coding DNA: TGTGCCAGCAGCCAAGATCTAGCGCGTGAGCAGTACTTC. Protein product: CASSQDLAREQYF.

This clonotype has more than one count but fewer than ten. The chain joins TRBV20-1 to TRBJ2-5, with 7 positions matching TRBD1. The junction had 7 bases not matched to a gene; V was cut back by 1 base and J by 2 bases. Germline V gene lookup returns CDR1 DFQATT and CDR2 SNEGSKA (reference sequence). The CDR3 contains 15 residues. CDR3 nucleotide sequence: TGCAGTGCTAGAGTCGCGACAGGGTTTCAAGAGACCCAGTACTTC. This sequence encodes CSARVATGFQETQYF.

The chain is built from TRBV20-1 and TRBJ2-5; TRBD2 agrees at 11 bases. V shed 4 bases, J shed 5 bases, and the junction held 6 bases outside the gene matches. The germline CDR1 and CDR2 sequences are DFQATT and SNEGSKA (reference sequence). The CDR3 extends over 14 amino acids. CDR3 bases: TGCAGTGCTACTAGCGGGAGGAGGGCGGAGACCCAGTACTTC. Protein: CSATSGRRAETQYF.

This clonotype was picked up one time. V is TRBV5-6 and J is TRBJ2-1; 11 bases fit TRBD2. Germline CDR1 SGHDT, CDR2 YYEEEE. The CDR3 contains 16 residues. Trimming at V came to 0 bases and at J to 7 bases, leaving 6 bases not matched to a gene. CDR3 sequence reads: CASSLAETSGANEQFF. The DNA for the CDR3 is TGTGCCAGCAGCTTGGCTGAGACTAGCGGGGCAAATGAGCAGTTCTTC.

This clonotype has more than one count but fewer than ten. V and J are TRBV7-2 and TRBJ2-4; D is ambiguous. V was pared by 0 bases and J by 9 bases, with 18 bases between. The germline V gene has CDR1 SGHTA and CDR2 FQGNSA. The CDR3 consists of 16 residues. The chain's CDR3 is CASSLAGVRVEGIQYF. CDR3 bases: TGTGCCAGCAGCTTAGCCGGTGTCCGGGTGGAAGGCATTCAGTACTTC.

The chain uses TRBV27 and TRBJ1-2; 9 nucleotides line up with TRBD1. The CDR3 length is 15 residues. Unmatched junction bases numbered 9, after V lost 5 bases and J lost 5 bases. Germline V gene sequence: CDR1 MNHEY, CDR2 SMNVEV (reference sequence). DNA of the CDR3: TGTGCCAGCAGTATTACTCCGGGACAGGGTTATGGCTACACCTTC. Its protein product is CASSITPGQGYGYTF.

The J gene is TRBJ1-1, the V gene TRBV6-2 or TRBV6-3, with unresolved D. CDR3 size: 16 residues. V shed 0 bases and J shed 3 bases, with 14 bases lying between them. Germline values: CDR1 MNHEY, CDR2 SVGEGT. The CDR3 DNA follows: TGTGCCAGCAGTTACTCGACGAGTAGGTCTCACACTGAAGCTTTCTTT. Translating gives CASSYSTSRSHTEAFF.

This chain connects TRBV6-5 to TRBJ1-5; TRBD1 matches 8 bases. Trimming at V came to 0 bases and at J to 5 bases, leaving 6 bases not matched to a gene. Per germline, CDR1 MNHEY and CDR2 SVGAGI. The CDR3 is made up of 16 amino acids. Here the CDR3 reads CASSYSAGGKDQPQHF. Written as DNA, the CDR3 is TGTGCCAGCAGTTACTCGGCAGGGGGCAAGGATCAGCCCCAGCATTTT.

The CDR3 loop is CASSLTDRADIQYF. CDR3 DNA sequence: TGTGCCAGCAGCCTAACGGACAGGGCGGACATTCAGTACTTC. V and J are TRBV7-6 and TRBJ2-5; TRBD1 aligns across 8 bases. The better agreement between TRBJ2-4 and the DNA end casts doubt on the J call. The V gene's germline CDR1 is SGHVS and CDR2 FNYEAQ. This CDR3 contains 14 residues.

The gene calls are TRBV6-2 or TRBV6-3 and TRBJ2-5; D is uncertain. Germline loops: CDR1 MNHEY, CDR2 SVGEGT. The CDR3 extends over 12 amino acids. V lost 7 bases and J lost 7, with 13 bases in between. CDR3 in amino acids: CASKPMPGTQYF. CDR3 coding DNA: TGTGCCAGCAAGCCAATGCCAGGGACCCAGTACTTC.

The chain uses TRBV7-8 and TRBJ2-3, with D hard to call. V gave up 1 base and J gave up 4 bases, with 15 bases separating them. The germline V gene has CDR1 SGHVS and CDR2 FQNEAQ. The CDR3 loop spans 16 amino acids. The CDR3 spells CASSLGRLNKADTQYF. The DNA of the CDR3 is TGTGCCAGCAGCTTAGGTCGCCTCAACAAGGCAGATACGCAGTATTTT.